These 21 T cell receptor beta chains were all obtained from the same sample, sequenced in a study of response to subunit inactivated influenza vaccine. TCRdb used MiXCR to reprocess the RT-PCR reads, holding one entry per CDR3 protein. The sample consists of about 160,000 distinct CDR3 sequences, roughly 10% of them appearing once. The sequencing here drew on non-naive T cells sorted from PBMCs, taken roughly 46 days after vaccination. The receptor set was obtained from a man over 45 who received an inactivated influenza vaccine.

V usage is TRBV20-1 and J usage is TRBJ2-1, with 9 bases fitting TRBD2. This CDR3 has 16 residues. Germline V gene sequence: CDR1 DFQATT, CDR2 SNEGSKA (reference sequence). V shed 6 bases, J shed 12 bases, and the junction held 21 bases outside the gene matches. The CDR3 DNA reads TGCAGTGCCCTCGCTACTCCCCTAGCGGGGACGGCCGCGCAGTTCTTC. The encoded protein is CSALATPLAGTAAQFF.

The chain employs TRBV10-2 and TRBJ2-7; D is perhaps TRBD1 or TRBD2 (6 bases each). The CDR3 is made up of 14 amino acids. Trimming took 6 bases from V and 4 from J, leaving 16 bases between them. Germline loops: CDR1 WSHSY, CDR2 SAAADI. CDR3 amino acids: CASRRGADAYEQYF. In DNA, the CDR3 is TGCGCCAGCAGGAGGGGGGCAGATGCGTACGAGCAGTACTTC.

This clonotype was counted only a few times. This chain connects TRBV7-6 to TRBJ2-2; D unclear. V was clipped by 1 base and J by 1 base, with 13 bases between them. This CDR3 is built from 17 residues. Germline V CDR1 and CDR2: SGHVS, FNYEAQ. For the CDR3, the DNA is TGTGCCAGCAGCTTAGAGGTGGGCCAGATGAACACCGGGGAGCTGTTTTTT. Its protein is CASSLEVGQMNTGELFF.

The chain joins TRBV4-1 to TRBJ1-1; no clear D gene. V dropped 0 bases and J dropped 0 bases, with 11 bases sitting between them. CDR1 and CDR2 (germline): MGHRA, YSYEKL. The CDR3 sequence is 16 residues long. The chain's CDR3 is CASSQDLGRLNTEAFF. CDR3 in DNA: TGCGCCAGCAGCCAAGATCTCGGCAGACTGAACACTGAAGCTTTCTTT.

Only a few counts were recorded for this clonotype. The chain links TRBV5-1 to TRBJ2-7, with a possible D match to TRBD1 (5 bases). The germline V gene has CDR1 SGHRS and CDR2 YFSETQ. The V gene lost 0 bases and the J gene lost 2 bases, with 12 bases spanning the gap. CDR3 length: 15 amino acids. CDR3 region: CASSLGQLGTYEQYF. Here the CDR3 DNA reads TGCGCCAGCAGCTTGGGACAGCTTGGTACCTACGAGCAGTACTTC.

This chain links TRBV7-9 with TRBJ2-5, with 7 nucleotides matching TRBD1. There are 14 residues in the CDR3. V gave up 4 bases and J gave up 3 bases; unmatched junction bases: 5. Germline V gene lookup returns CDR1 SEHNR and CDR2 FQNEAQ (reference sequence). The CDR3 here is CASSSPTGEETQYF. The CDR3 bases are TGTGCCAGCAGCTCCCCCACAGGGGAAGAGACCCAGTACTTC.

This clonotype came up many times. As DNA, the CDR3 is TGTGCCAGCAGCCCACAGGGGGCACGTGTTTTTGGCTACACCTTC. It yields the protein CASSPQGARVFGYTF. V gene TRBV12-3 or TRBV12-4 combines with J gene TRBJ1-2; 9 nucleotides line up with TRBD1. This CDR3 is built from 15 residues. The V segment lost 6 bases and the J segment 7 bases; nucleotides outside the gene matches: 12.

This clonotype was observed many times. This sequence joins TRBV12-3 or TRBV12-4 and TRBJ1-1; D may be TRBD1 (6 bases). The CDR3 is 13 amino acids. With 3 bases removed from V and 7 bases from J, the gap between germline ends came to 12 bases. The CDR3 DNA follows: TGTGCCAGCAGTTTTAGGACAGATGATGAAGCTTTCTTT. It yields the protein CASSFRTDDEAFF.

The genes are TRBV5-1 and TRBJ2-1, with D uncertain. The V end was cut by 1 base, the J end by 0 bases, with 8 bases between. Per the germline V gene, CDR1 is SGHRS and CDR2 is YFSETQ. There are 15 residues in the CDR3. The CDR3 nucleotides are TGCGCCAGCAGCTTGATGAGAGACTCCTACAATGAGCAGTTCTTC. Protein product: CASSLMRDSYNEQFF. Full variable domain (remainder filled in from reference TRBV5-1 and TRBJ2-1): KAGVTQTPRYLIKTRGQQVTLSCSPISGHRSVSWYQQTPGQGLQFLFEYFSETQRNKGNFPGRFSGRQFSNSRSEMNVSTLELGDSALYLCASSLMRDSYNEQFFGPGTRLTVL.

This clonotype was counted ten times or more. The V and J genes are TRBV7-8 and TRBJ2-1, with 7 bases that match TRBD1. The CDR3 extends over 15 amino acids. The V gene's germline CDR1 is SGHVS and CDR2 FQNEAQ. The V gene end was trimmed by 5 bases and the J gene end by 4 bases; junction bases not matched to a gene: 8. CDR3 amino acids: CASSQDRLRYNEQFF. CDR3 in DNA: TGTGCCAGCAGCCAGGACAGGCTTCGATACAATGAGCAGTTCTTC.

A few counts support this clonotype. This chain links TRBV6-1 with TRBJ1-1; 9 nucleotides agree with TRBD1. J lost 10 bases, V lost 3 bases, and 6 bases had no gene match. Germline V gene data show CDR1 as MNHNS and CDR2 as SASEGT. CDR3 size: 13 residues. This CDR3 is CASSDRGQGAAFF. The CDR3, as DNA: TGTGCCAGCAGTGACCGGGGACAGGGCGCAGCTTTCTTT.

The CDR3 DNA follows: TGTGCCAGCAGTCCCCGGGCAGGGAAATATGAGTCCGGGGAGCTGTTTTTT. It specifies CASSPRAGKYESGELFF. The rearrangement links TRBV28 to TRBJ2-2, with a tentative D call TRBD1 (5 bases). Germline assignment: CDR1 MDHEN and CDR2 SYDVKM. The CDR3 spans 17 residues. Trimming shortened V by 5 bases and J by 6 bases, and 22 bases separated the two germline ends.

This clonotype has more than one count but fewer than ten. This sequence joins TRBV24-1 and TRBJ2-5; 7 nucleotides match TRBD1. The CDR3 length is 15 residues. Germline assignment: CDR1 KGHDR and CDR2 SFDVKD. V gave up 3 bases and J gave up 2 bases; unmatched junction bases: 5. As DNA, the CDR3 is TGTGCCACCAGTGATAAATGGGACAGTCAAGAGACCCAGTACTTC. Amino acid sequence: CATSDKWDSQETQYF.

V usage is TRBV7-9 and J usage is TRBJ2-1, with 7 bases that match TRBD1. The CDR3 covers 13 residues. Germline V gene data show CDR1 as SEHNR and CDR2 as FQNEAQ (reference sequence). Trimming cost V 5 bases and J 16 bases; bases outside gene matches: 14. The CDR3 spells CASSRRADRRPFF. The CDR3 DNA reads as TGTGCCAGCAGCCGAAGGGCGGACAGGCGCCCTTTCTTC.

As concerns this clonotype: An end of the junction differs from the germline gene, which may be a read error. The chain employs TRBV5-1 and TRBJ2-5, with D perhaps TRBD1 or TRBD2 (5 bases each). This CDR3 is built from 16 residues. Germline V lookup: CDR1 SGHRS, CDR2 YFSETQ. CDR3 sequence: CARSLGPGTEKETQYF. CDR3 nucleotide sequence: TGCGCCAGAAGCTTGGGACCCGGGACCGAAAAAGAGACCCAGTACTTC.

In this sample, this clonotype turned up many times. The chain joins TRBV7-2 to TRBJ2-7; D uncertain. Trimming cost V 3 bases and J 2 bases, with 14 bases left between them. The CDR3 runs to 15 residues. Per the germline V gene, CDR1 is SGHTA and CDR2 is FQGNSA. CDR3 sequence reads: CASSFGLPATYEQYF. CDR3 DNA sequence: TGTGCCAGCAGCTTTGGCCTTCCCGCCACCTACGAGCAGTACTTC.

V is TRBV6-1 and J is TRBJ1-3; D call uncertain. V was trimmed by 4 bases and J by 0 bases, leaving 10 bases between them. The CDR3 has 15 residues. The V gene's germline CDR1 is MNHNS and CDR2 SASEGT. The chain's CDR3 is CASSVAVYSGNTIYF. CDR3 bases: TGTGCCAGCAGTGTTGCGGTCTACTCTGGAAACACCATATATTTT.

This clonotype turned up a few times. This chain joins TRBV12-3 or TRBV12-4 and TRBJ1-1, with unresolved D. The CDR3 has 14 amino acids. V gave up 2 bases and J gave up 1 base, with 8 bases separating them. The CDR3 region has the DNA TGTGCCAGCAGTTTAACGGGAAGGAACACTGAAGCTTTCTTT. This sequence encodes CASSLTGRNTEAFF.

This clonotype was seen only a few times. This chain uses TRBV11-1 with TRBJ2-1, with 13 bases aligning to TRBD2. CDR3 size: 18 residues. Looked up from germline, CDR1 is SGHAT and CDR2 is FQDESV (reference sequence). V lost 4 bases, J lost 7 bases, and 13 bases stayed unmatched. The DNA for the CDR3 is TGTGCCAGCAGCTCCGGGACTAGCGGGACTCCCCGGGGGAATGAGCAGTTCTTC. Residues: CASSSGTSGTPRGNEQFF.

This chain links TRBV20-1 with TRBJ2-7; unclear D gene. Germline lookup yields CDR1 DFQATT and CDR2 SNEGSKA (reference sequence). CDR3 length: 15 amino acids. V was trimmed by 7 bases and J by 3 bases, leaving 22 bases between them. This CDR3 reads CSVKPRNNGVYEQYF. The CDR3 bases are TGCAGTGTTAAACCCCGGAATAACGGTGTCTACGAGCAGTACTTC.

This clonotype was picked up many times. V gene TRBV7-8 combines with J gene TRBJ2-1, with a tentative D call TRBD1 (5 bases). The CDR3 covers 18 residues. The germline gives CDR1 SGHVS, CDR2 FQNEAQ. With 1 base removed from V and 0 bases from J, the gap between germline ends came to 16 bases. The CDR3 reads CASSLGYLAQGSYNEQFF. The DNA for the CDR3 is TGTGCCAGCAGCTTAGGGTATTTAGCCCAGGGCTCCTACAATGAGCAGTTCTTC.